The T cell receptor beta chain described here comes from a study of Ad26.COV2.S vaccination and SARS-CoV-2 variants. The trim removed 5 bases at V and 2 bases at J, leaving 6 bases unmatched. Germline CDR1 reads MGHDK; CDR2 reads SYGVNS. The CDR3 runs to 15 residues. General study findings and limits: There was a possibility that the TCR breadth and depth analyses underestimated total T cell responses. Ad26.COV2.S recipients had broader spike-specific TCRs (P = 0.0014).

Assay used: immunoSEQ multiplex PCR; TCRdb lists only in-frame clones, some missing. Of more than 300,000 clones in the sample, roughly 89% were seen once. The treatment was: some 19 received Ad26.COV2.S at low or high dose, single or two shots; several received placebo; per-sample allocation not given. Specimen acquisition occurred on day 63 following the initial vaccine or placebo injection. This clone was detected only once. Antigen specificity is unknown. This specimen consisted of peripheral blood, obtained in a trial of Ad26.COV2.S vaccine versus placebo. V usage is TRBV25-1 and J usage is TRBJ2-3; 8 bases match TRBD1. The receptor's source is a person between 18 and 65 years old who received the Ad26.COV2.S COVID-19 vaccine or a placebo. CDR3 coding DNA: TGTGCCAGCAGTCCCCGGACAGGGAACACAGATACGCAGTATTTT. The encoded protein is CASSPRTGNTDTQYF.